One TCR beta chain is described in this entry. This sample stems from a study of CD8 T cells in Susac syndrome. RNA totalling about 0.45 to 1 ug underwent reverse transcription with random hexamers. Multiplex PCR with immunoSEQ amplified the TCR beta CDR3 across 54 Vbeta and 13 Jbeta. TCRdb redid the calling of the immunoSEQ multiplex PCR reads with MiXCR, one entry per CDR3 protein. The sample shows 200,000 to 250,000 distinct CDR3 sequences, approximately 95% of them seen only once. TCR beta sequencing was performed on blood CD8+ and CD4+ T cells. Negative isolation was used for CD8+ and CD4+ T cells, and FACS enrichment was applied to TEMRA cells. What was sequenced was CD4+ T cells from PBMCs. This receptor was identified in a human donor with multiple sclerosis.

CDR3 loop: CASSGGGADTQYF. DNA of the CDR3: TGTGCCAGCAGTGGCGGGGGCGCAGATACGCAGTATTTT. The J gene is TRBJ2-3, the V gene TRBV2, with D perhaps TRBD2 (7 bases). CDR1 is SNHLY, CDR2 FYNNEI, per germline. V was pared by 4 bases and J by 4 bases, with 9 bases between. The CDR3 is 13 residues long.